The clone carrying this TCR beta chain has a handful of counts. Its antigen is not known. The CDR3 consists of 16 residues. V shed 0 bases and J 7 bases; nucleotides not matched to a gene: 10. Germline assignment: CDR1 MNHEY and CDR2 SVGAGI. The sample originates from a study of beta chain features in type 1 diabetes. General study points: For Type 1 diabetes patients, all four CD4+ subsets carried TCRB CDR3s that were moderately but significantly shorter. Overrepresentation of cells with high TCR expression could result from cDNA sequencing. For type 1 diabetes patients, VDJ junctions showed fewer insertions and more deletions.

Central memory, naive, regulatory and stem cell-like memory CD4+ cells were sorted by CD45RO/CCR7/CD25/CD127/CD95/CD27. Since all of the isolated RNA was reverse transcribed, expressed TCRB transcripts were what got sequenced. Sequenced by immunoSEQ multiplex PCR; TCRdb stores in-frame clones only, minus some. The sample shows about 640,000 clones, 9.5% to 15% of them seen only once. The receptor was derived from a man aged 30 to 45 with type 1 diabetes. J is TRBJ2-7 and V is TRBV6-5; 9 bases match TRBD1. Sequenced sample: naive CD4+ T cells from blood. As DNA, the CDR3 is TGTGCCAGCAGTTACTCGGACAGGGGTAACCTCGAAGAGCAGTACTTC. Residues: CASSYSDRGNLEEQYF.